This T cell receptor (beta chain) was recorded in a study of blood T cells in healthy people across ages. A second PCR of about 6 to 12 cycles used a sample-barcoded 5' primer and a J-beta primer mix. In TCRdb, the 5' RACE reads were re-called with MiXCR into one record per CDR3 protein. The data contain about 840,000 distinct CDR3 sequences, about 29% of them seen just once; the ten biggest clones take up roughly 10%. This clonotype was counted only a few times. CDR1 is SGHRS and CDR2 is YFSETQ in the germline V gene. V gave up 4 bases and J gave up 3 bases, with 17 bases separating them. CDR3 size: 15 residues. These data were also reused for a study on T cells of mothers and their children.

V gene TRBV5-1 combines with J gene TRBJ2-7; tentatively, D is TRBD1 (6 bases). This receptor was identified in a woman aged 40 to 55 in good health. What was sequenced was blood. Written as DNA, the CDR3 is TGCGCCAGCAGCCCAAATTCACAGGGAATCTACGAGCAGTACTTC. It yields the protein CASSPNSQGIYEQYF.